The T cell receptor beta chain under discussion was sequenced for a study of blood T cell repertoires in COVID-19. Study-level background: Sites across the United States, Italy and Spain contributed samples from acute and convalescent COVID-19.

The CDR3 spans 16 residues. V was shortened by 2 bases and J by 0 bases, with 11 bases between the two germline ends. Germline V lookup: CDR1 KGHSH, CDR2 LQKENI. Generated by immunoSEQ multiplex PCR, the TCRdb table keeps only in-frame clones and is missing some. The sample lists tens of thousands of clones, around 89% occurring once. The source of this sequence is a human donor in a cohort sampled during active COVID-19. Sequenced material: peripheral blood. The gene calls are TRBV18 and TRBJ1-3; D is unclear. DNA for the CDR3: TGTGCCAGCTCACCAAGTGCTGTACTCTCTGGAAACACCATATATTTT. It translates to CASSPSAVLSGNTIYF.